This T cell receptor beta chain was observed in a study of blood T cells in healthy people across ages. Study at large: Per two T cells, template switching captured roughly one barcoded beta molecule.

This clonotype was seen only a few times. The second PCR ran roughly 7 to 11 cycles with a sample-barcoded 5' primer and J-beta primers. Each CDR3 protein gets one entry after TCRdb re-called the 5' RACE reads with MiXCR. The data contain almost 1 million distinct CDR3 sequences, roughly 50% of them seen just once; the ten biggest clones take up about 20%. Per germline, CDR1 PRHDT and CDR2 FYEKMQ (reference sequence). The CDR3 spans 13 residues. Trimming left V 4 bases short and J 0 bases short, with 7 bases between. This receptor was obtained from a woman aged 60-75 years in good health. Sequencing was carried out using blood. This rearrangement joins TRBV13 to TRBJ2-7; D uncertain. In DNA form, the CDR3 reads TGTGCCAGCAGCTATATCACCTCCTACGAGCAGTACTTC. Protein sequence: CASSYITSYEQYF.